Following are 25 T cell receptor beta chains from one sample sequenced in a study of blood T cell repertoires in COVID-19. Libraries were prepared by immunoSEQ multiplex PCR; TCRdb keeps only in-frame clonotypes and omits some of them. This table has 150,000 to 200,000 clones, roughly 80% appearing once. The sequencing input was peripheral blood. These receptor sequences come from a man aged 18 to 29 with active or convalescent COVID-19.

The chain combines TRBV12-3 or TRBV12-4 with TRBJ1-1; D is ambiguous. V was clipped by 6 bases and J by 1 base, with 9 bases between them. There are 13 residues in the CDR3. In nucleotides, the CDR3 is TGTGCCAGCAGCCATACAGAGAACACTGAAGCTTTCTTT. This codes for CASSHTENTEAFF.

This sequence joins TRBV28 and TRBJ1-3; 10 bases map to TRBD1. The CDR3 length is 14 residues. V shed 7 bases and J 11 bases; nucleotides not matched to a gene: 11. Germline V lookup: CDR1 MDHEN, CDR2 SYDVKM. The CDR3 nucleotides read TGTGCCAGCACCAGCCAGGGACAGGGGCTCTCCATATATTTT. Translation: CASTSQGQGLSIYF.

This clone was found once. This chain joins TRBV9 and TRBJ2-1, with D tentatively TRBD2 (7 bases). CDR1 SGDLS and CDR2 YYNGEE come from the germline V gene. With 4 bases removed from V and 7 bases from J, the gap between germline ends came to 21 bases. The CDR3 loop spans 16 amino acids. Written as DNA, the CDR3 is TGTGCCAGCAGCCCGAGGGGGGGTAGTTCACAGAATGAGCAGTTCTTC. Amino acid sequence: CASSPRGGSSQNEQFF.

V gene TRBV9 combines with J gene TRBJ2-3; 9 bases fit TRBD2. J was trimmed by 1 base and V by 3 bases; bases with no gene match: 3. The germline V gene encodes CDR1 SGDLS and CDR2 YYNGEE. The CDR3 is made up of 15 amino acids. DNA for the CDR3: TGTGCCAGCAGCGGTAGCGGGAGTGGCACAGATACGCAGTATTTT. This translates into CASSGSGSGTDTQYF.

The gene calls are TRBV11-1 and TRBJ2-3; 12 nucleotides line up with TRBD2. V dropped 5 bases and J dropped 5; count of bases not matched to a gene: 8. Germline CDR1 reads SGHAT; CDR2 reads FQDESV (reference sequence). The CDR3 extends over 16 amino acids. CDR3 bases: TGTGCCAGCAGCCCCTGGACTAGCGGGGACAGAGATACGCAGTATTTT. This encodes CASSPWTSGDRDTQYF.

This chain joins TRBV19 and TRBJ2-7, with D tentatively TRBD2 (5 bases). The ends were cut back, 0 bases at V and 4 bases at J, with 10 bases in the middle. The CDR3 contains 14 residues. Germline loops: CDR1 LNHDA, CDR2 SQIVND (reference sequence). CDR3 nucleotide sequence: TGTGCCAGTAGTATAGACCCCGGGGAGTACGAGCAGTACTTC. Translation gives CASSIDPGEYEQYF.

The chain employs TRBV9 and TRBJ2-3; 7 bases map to TRBD1. This CDR3 has 17 amino acids. The germline gives CDR1 SGDLS, CDR2 YYNGEE. Unmatched junction bases numbered 15, after V lost 2 bases and J lost 6 bases. The CDR3, as DNA: TGTGCCAGCAGCGTCTTACAGGGGCCTCCCACATTGGATACGCAGTATTTT. Translating gives CASSVLQGPPTLDTQYF.

This clone was seen repeatedly, ten times or more. Other nucleotide sequences in the sample specify the same CDR3. The J gene is TRBJ2-6, the V gene TRBV5-1; the match to TRBD1 covers 10 bases. Per germline, CDR1 SGHRS and CDR2 YFSETQ. The CDR3 covers 16 residues. The trim removed 3 bases at V and 3 bases at J, leaving 3 bases unmatched. The CDR3 DNA reads as TGCGCCAGCAGCTGGACAGGGGGTGGTGGGGCCAACGTCCTGACTTTC. Amino acid sequence: CASSWTGGGGANVLTF.

The chain combines TRBV5-1 with TRBJ2-1; TRBD2 might be the D (6 bases). CDR1 and CDR2 (germline): SGHRS, YFSETQ. There are 16 residues in the CDR3. The V gene lost 9 bases and the J gene lost 5 bases, with 24 bases spanning the gap. The CDR3 coding sequence is TGCGCCACCTCCAAAACCACGGGAGCCGTAGACAATGAGCAGTTCTTC. Translation gives CATSKTTGAVDNEQFF.

The chain joins TRBV7-9 to TRBJ2-7, with a possible D match to TRBD1 (7 bases). Germline CDR1 SEHNR, CDR2 FQNEAQ (reference sequence). This CDR3 is built from 15 residues. The V gene lost 5 bases and the J gene lost 0 bases, with 14 bases spanning the gap. DNA for the CDR3: TGTGCCAGCAGCGGGCAGGGGGGTTACTCCTACGAGCAGTACTTC. It is translated as CASSGQGGYSYEQYF.

This clone was picked up many times. V is TRBV5-4 and J is TRBJ1-6, with 8 bases lining up with TRBD1. The CDR3 extends over 15 amino acids. Germline V gene sequence: CDR1 SGHNT, CDR2 YYREEE (reference sequence). Trimming cost V 0 bases and J 6 bases; bases outside gene matches: 2. CDR3 DNA: TGTGCCAGCAGCTTGGACAGGGGGAGTAATTCACCCCTCCACTTT. Translated, it gives CASSLDRGSNSPLHF.

In regard to this clone: Other DNA sequences in the same sample also yield this CDR3. The chain uses TRBV5-1 and TRBJ1-4; D is perhaps TRBD1 (5 bases). Trimming took off 2 bases at V and 3 bases at J, with 8 bases between the two ends. CDR1 SGHRS and CDR2 YFSETQ come from the germline V gene. This CDR3 is built from 14 residues. CDR3 coding DNA: TGCGCCAGCAGCTTACGGGGGTCTAATGAAAAACTGTTTTTT. Protein: CASSLRGSNEKLFF.

Only a few counts were recorded for this clone. The chain recombines TRBV7-8 with TRBJ2-1, with no clear D. Germline V gene lookup returns CDR1 SGHVS and CDR2 FQNEAQ. The CDR3 spans 15 residues. V was trimmed by 3 bases and J by 0 bases, leaving 9 bases between them. The CDR3 loop reads CASSFSANSYNEQFF. The CDR3 bases are TGTGCCAGCAGCTTCTCCGCTAACTCCTACAATGAGCAGTTCTTC.

This sequence joins TRBV30 and TRBJ2-3; D is possibly TRBD1 (5 bases). V gave up 3 bases and J gave up 2 bases, with 9 bases separating them. The length of the CDR3 is 13 residues. Per the germline V gene, CDR1 is GTSNPN and CDR2 is SVGIG (reference sequence). The CDR3 region is CAWRRGNTDTQYF. The CDR3 DNA reads as TGTGCCTGGAGAAGGGGAAACACAGATACGCAGTATTTT.

This clone was detected only a few times. The chain couples TRBV6-5 to TRBJ1-4, with a weak D call TRBD1 (5 bases). In germline, CDR1 is MNHEY, CDR2 SVGAGI. V lost 3 bases and J lost 0, with 11 bases in between. The CDR3 totals 16 residues. Here the CDR3 DNA reads TGTGCCAGCAGTTATAAAGGGGTTGCAACTAATGAAAAACTGTTTTTT. Translating gives CASSYKGVATNEKLFF.

J is TRBJ1-6 and V is TRBV5-5; D remains unclear. CDR1 is SGHKS and CDR2 is YYEKEE in the germline V gene (reference sequence). With 0 bases removed from V and 9 bases from J, the gap between germline ends came to 16 bases. This CDR3 contains 16 residues. The CDR3 here is CASSLGPHWASSPLHF. CDR3 in DNA: TGTGCCAGCAGCTTGGGGCCCCATTGGGCAAGTTCACCCCTCCACTTT. The full variable domain, its missing parts supplied by reference TRBV5-5 and TRBJ1-6, is DAGVTQSPTHLIKTRGQQVTLRCSPISGHKSVSWYQQVLGQGPQFIFQYYEKEERGRGNFPDRFSARQFPNYSSELNVNALLLGDSALYLCASSLGPHWASSPLHFGNGTRLTVT.

The chain is built from TRBV18 and TRBJ1-4; D not resolved. The CDR3 loop spans 17 amino acids. With 2 bases removed from V and 0 bases from J, the gap between germline ends came to 13 bases. Looked up from germline, CDR1 is KGHSH and CDR2 is LQKENI. The CDR3 nucleotides read TGTGCCAGCTCACCAATAACGGTCTCTGCAACTAATGAAAAACTGTTTTTT. Translating gives CASSPITVSATNEKLFF.

The chain links TRBV12-5 to TRBJ1-1, with D uncertain. V dropped 3 bases and J dropped 0 bases, with 5 bases sitting between them. This CDR3 has 13 amino acids. The V gene's germline CDR1 is LGHNT and CDR2 FRNRAP. CDR3 loop: CASGFDLNTEAFF. The CDR3 DNA sequence: TGTGCTAGTGGTTTCGACTTGAACACTGAAGCTTTCTTT. Complete variable domain (other parts from reference TRBV12-5 and TRBJ1-1): DARVTQTPRHKVTEMGQEVTMRCQPILGHNTVFWYRQTMMQGLELLAYFRNRAPLDDSGMPKDRFSAEMPDATLATLKIQPSEPRDSAVYFCASGFDLNTEAFFGQGTRLTVV.

CDR3 DNA: TGTGCCAGCAGCCTAAGGAGCTCCTATAATTCACCCCTCCACTTT. This sequence encodes CASSLRSSYNSPLHF. This chain joins TRBV7-2 and TRBJ1-6; the D is unclear. V lost 5 bases and J 0 bases, leaving 8 bases between the germline ends. The CDR3 consists of 15 residues. Germline V gene data show CDR1 as SGHTA and CDR2 as FQGNSA.

The chain has TRBV6-5 and TRBJ2-1; D gene ambiguous. Germline lookup yields CDR1 MNHEY and CDR2 SVGAGI. Trimming stripped 4 bases from V and 7 bases from J, with 5 bases between. The length of the CDR3 is 11 residues. The CDR3 region has the DNA TGTGCCAGCAGTTTTAATAATGAGCAGTTCTTC. It encodes CASSFNNEQFF.

J is TRBJ2-7 and V is TRBV28, with D tentatively TRBD1 (5 bases). The CDR3 covers 18 residues. V dropped 6 bases and J dropped 0 bases, with 24 bases sitting between them. Germline CDR1 MDHEN, CDR2 SYDVKM. The CDR3 region has the DNA TGTGCCAGCAGCCGACCCCCTAAAGACAGCCTGAGCTCCTACGAGCAGTACTTC. Encoded protein: CASSRPPKDSLSSYEQYF.

The CDR3 coding sequence is TGTGCCAGCCACAGGGGGCGAGGTCCAAATCAGCCCCAGCATTTT. Translated, it gives CASHRGRGPNQPQHF. V is TRBV2 and J is TRBJ1-5; the match to TRBD1 covers 9 bases. From germline, CDR1 is SNHLY and CDR2 FYNNEI. The CDR3 is 15 amino acids. With V trimmed by 8 bases and J by 4 bases, 9 bases remained unmatched.

The V gene is TRBV11-1, the J gene TRBJ1-6, with 9 bases lining up with TRBD1. In germline, CDR1 is SGHAT, CDR2 FQDESV (reference sequence). The CDR3 extends over 14 amino acids. The ends lost 3 bases at V and 8 bases at J; junction bases unmatched: 2. As DNA, the CDR3 is TGTGCCAGCAGCTTGGACAGGGGAGATTCACCCCTCCACTTT. Its protein product is CASSLDRGDSPLHF.

The V and J genes are TRBV2 and TRBJ2-7, with D perhaps matching TRBD2 (5 bases). The CDR3 is 13 amino acids. The germline V gene has CDR1 SNHLY and CDR2 FYNNEI. V dropped 6 bases and J dropped 3 bases, with 12 bases sitting between them. CDR3 nucleotides: TGTGCCAGCAGGGATCCGGGGAGCTACGAGCAGTACTTC. Its protein is CASRDPGSYEQYF. Variable domain in full (rest from reference TRBV2 and TRBJ2-7): EPEVTQTPSHQVTQMGQEVILRCVPISNHLYFYWYRQILGQKVEFLVSFYNNEISEKSEIFDDQFSVERPDGSNFTLKIRSTKLEDSAMYFCASRDPGSYEQYFGPGTRLTVT.

The chain carries TRBV6-5 and TRBJ2-7, with 7 bases lining up with TRBD2. V was pared by 2 bases and J by 1 base, with 8 bases of the junction left unmatched. Per the germline V gene, CDR1 is MNHEY and CDR2 is SVGAGI. The CDR3 totals 16 residues. CDR3 nucleotides: TGTGCCAGCAGTTACGAAGCGGGGACGTTATCCTACGAGCAGTACTTC. Translated: CASSYEAGTLSYEQYF.